This is a list of T cell receptor beta chains from one sample in a study of monozygotic twins with inflammatory bowel disease. Each CDR3 protein gets one entry in TCRdb, which reprocessed the 5' RACE reads and gives no DNA. The specimen's table records around 99,000 distinct CDR3 sequences. The sequenced sample was blood. Receptors were obtained from a human donor with ulcerative colitis or Crohn's disease, or a healthy co-twin of an affected twin (not recorded which). The CDR3 runs from the conserved cysteine through the conserved F or W. Fields, in order: J gene, V gene, CDR3 protein.

j_gene: TRBJ1-2
v_gene: TRBV20-1
CDR3aa: CSARDQTDYGYTF

j_gene: TRBJ1-2
v_gene: TRBV3-1
CDR3aa: CASSQDLGFPDYGYTF

j_gene: TRBJ2-3
v_gene: TRBV5-6
CDR3aa: CASSLSPDTTTDTQYF

j_gene: TRBJ1-5
v_gene: TRBV28
CDR3aa: CATQGRGNQPQHF

j_gene: TRBJ1-4
v_gene: TRBV19
CDR3aa: CASRKSRDNEKLFF

j_gene: TRBJ1-1
v_gene: TRBV10-3
CDR3aa: CAISKGDDTEAFF

j_gene: TRBJ1-2
v_gene: TRBV7-8
CDR3aa: CASSLVAGKNYGYTF

j_gene: TRBJ1-4
v_gene: TRBV12-3/TRBV12-4
CDR3aa: CASRAGEKLFF

j_gene: TRBJ2-1
v_gene: TRBV7-2
CDR3aa: CASSLFVNEQFF

j_gene: TRBJ1-5
v_gene: TRBV20-1
CDR3aa: CSVLGTDSNQPQHF

j_gene: TRBJ2-1
v_gene: TRBV5-1
CDR3aa: CASSLADLTYNEQFF

j_gene: TRBJ1-3
v_gene: TRBV5-1
CDR3aa: CASSLGTSYSGNTIYF

j_gene: TRBJ2-1
v_gene: TRBV2
CDR3aa: CASRDRGDEQFF

j_gene: TRBJ2-6
v_gene: TRBV7-9
CDR3aa: CASSPVLAGANVLTF

j_gene: TRBJ2-3
v_gene: TRBV7-9
CDR3aa: CASSLVGGDTDTQYF

j_gene: TRBJ2-1
v_gene: TRBV5-5
CDR3aa: CASSRGGLNEQFF

j_gene: TRBJ1-6
v_gene: TRBV3-1
CDR3aa: CASSQEGGSHSPLHF